Following are 17 T cell receptor beta chains from one sample sequenced in a study of blood T cell repertoires in COVID-19. Produced via immunoSEQ multiplex PCR; TCRdb's table is partial and in-frame only. The data show roughly 140,000 clones, with approximately 89% seen just once and about 28% held by the top ten. Sequences were obtained from peripheral blood. These receptors all come from a human donor in a cohort sampled during active COVID-19.

The J gene is TRBJ2-1, the V gene TRBV7-6; 7 bases match TRBD2. The V gene end was trimmed by 0 bases and the J gene end by 0 bases; junction bases not matched to a gene: 14. Germline values: CDR1 SGHVS, CDR2 FNYEAQ. The CDR3 sequence is 20 residues long. CDR3 bases: TGTGCCAGCAGCTTAGCCGGAGCGGGGTGGAGGGGCGGCTCCTACAATGAGCAGTTCTTC. Protein sequence: CASSLAGAGWRGGSYNEQFF.

This clone was detected once. The chain links TRBV4-2 to TRBJ1-1; D gene unclear. The CDR3 runs to 15 residues. Trimming removed 4 bases at V and 1 base at J, with 13 bases between. Germline V gene data show CDR1 as LGHNA and CDR2 as YNFKEQ. The DNA for the CDR3 is TGTGCCAGCAGCCTCGCTCTGCCCGGGAACACTGAAGCTTTCTTT. Protein product: CASSLALPGNTEAFF.

This clone showed up just once. V usage is TRBV7-9 and J usage is TRBJ1-2; the D is unclear. Between the trimmed V and J ends, which lost 4 bases and 7 bases, there was a span of 19 bases. CDR1 is SEHNR and CDR2 is FQNEAQ in the germline V gene (reference sequence). There are 15 residues in the CDR3. The CDR3 region is CASSSNQGGVGGYTF. The CDR3 DNA reads TGTGCCAGCAGCTCCAACCAAGGCGGCGTGGGTGGCTACACCTTC. Drawing the rest from reference TRBV7-9 and TRBJ1-2, the complete variable domain is DTGVSQNPRHKITKRGQNVTFRCDPISEHNRLYWYRQTLGQGPEFLTYFQNEAQLEKSRLLSDRFSAERPKGSFSTLEIQRTEQGDSAMYLCASSSNQGGVGGYTFGSGTRLTVV.

The chain carries TRBV5-8 and TRBJ1-2; 9 nucleotides agree with TRBD1. The CDR3 has 15 amino acids. Germline V gene sequence: CDR1 SGHTS, CDR2 YDEGEE. J lost 7 bases, V lost 4 bases, and 11 bases had no gene match. CDR3 bases: TGTGCCAGCAGCCCCCGGGACAGGGCCAATAGTGGCTACACCTTC. Encoded protein: CASSPRDRANSGYTF.

The DNA of the CDR3 is TGTGCCAGCAGCCCGGTGACCAGGCAGAACACTGAAGCTTTCTTT. It yields the protein CASSPVTRQNTEAFF. The rearrangement links TRBV7-6 to TRBJ1-1, with D unclear. Germline V lookup: CDR1 SGHVS, CDR2 FNYEAQ. The CDR3 consists of 15 residues. V dropped 5 bases and J dropped 1 base, with 14 bases sitting between them.

The table lists this clone with a few counts. J is TRBJ1-6 and V is TRBV5-1, with TRBD1 matching over 7 bases. Germline-derived CDR1 and CDR2 are SGHRS and YFSETQ. This CDR3 has 15 amino acids. The V and J ends lost 3 bases and 5 bases, in that order; junction bases with no gene match: 5. The CDR3 DNA is TGCGCCAGCAGCTCCGAGGGGGCAAATAATTCACCCCTCCACTTT. Its protein product is CASSSEGANNSPLHF.

The chain is built from TRBV9 and TRBJ2-7; 10 bases agree with TRBD2. The CDR3 covers 16 residues. Germline trimming cut 3 bases from V and 0 bases from J; bases unmatched to any gene: 6. CDR1 is SGDLS and CDR2 is YYNGEE in the germline V gene. CDR3 loop: CASSASSGGFSYEQYF. CDR3 nucleotide sequence: TGTGCCAGCAGCGCAAGTAGCGGGGGGTTCTCCTACGAGCAGTACTTC.

The gene calls are TRBV7-9 and TRBJ1-2, with 7 bases aligning to TRBD1. The CDR3 loop spans 14 amino acids. With V trimmed by 7 bases and J by 0 bases, 5 bases remained unmatched. In germline, CDR1 is SEHNR, CDR2 FQNEAQ (reference sequence). The CDR3 is CASTRQGSNYGYTF. The CDR3, as DNA: TGTGCCAGCACCCGACAGGGCTCTAACTATGGCTACACCTTC.

CDR3 coding DNA: TGCGCCAGCAGCCAAAGACATAGCTATAATTCACCCCTCCACTTT. It encodes CASSQRHSYNSPLHF. The chain is built from TRBV4-1 and TRBJ1-6, with D unclear. From germline, CDR1 is MGHRA and CDR2 YSYEKL. The V and J ends lost 2 bases and 3 bases respectively, with 8 bases between them. This CDR3 contains 15 residues.

This rearrangement joins TRBV18 to TRBJ2-1, with D perhaps TRBD2 (6 bases). CDR3 length: 16 amino acids. Germline V CDR1 and CDR2: KGHSH, LQKENI. The germline V and J ends were trimmed by 4 bases and 5 bases, with 18 bases remaining between them. CDR3: CASSRSGTEIDNEQFF. CDR3 DNA: TGTGCCAGCTCACGTTCCGGGACTGAAATAGACAATGAGCAGTTCTTC. The variable domain in full, completed from reference TRBV18 and TRBJ2-1, reads NAGVMQNPRHLVRRRGQEARLRCSPMKGHSHVYWYRQLPEEGLKFMVYLQKENIIDESGMPKERFSAEFPKEGPSILRIQQVVRGDSAAYFCASSRSGTEIDNEQFFGPGTRLTVL.

The chain carries TRBV21-1 and TRBJ1-1. TRBV21-1 is marked as a pseudogene. This CDR3 contains 13 residues. The CDR3 DNA follows: TGTGCCAGCAGCGATATCGGGAACACTGAAGCTTTCTTT. Its translation: CASSDIGNTEAFF.

J is TRBJ2-1 and V is TRBV5-4; 11 bases match TRBD2. Per the germline V gene, CDR1 is SGHNT and CDR2 is YYREEE (reference sequence). The junction had 14 bases not matched to a gene; V was cut back by 1 base and J by 5 bases. The CDR3 loop spans 19 amino acids. The CDR3 reads CASSLLFGSSGGNHNEQFF. For the CDR3, the DNA is TGTGCCAGCAGCTTGTTGTTTGGATCTAGCGGGGGGAATCACAATGAGCAGTTCTTC.

This chain connects TRBV4-1 to TRBJ2-3; TRBD1 matches 7 bases. CDR1 MGHRA and CDR2 YSYEKL come from the germline V gene. The CDR3 has 16 amino acids. Trimming took 4 bases from V and 4 from J; bases not matched to a gene: 11. As DNA, the CDR3 is TGCGCCAGCAGCCCCTGGAGACAGGGCGGCTCAGATACGCAGTATTTT. It yields the protein CASSPWRQGGSDTQYF.

The rearrangement uses TRBV7-8 and TRBJ1-2; 9 bases align to TRBD1. The CDR3 sequence is 15 residues long. CDR1 and CDR2 (germline): SGHVS, FQNEAQ. V dropped 5 bases and J dropped 7; count of bases not matched to a gene: 11. The CDR3 protein is CASSPGTGSVGGYTF. The DNA for the CDR3 is TGTGCCAGCAGCCCGGGGACAGGGTCGGTTGGTGGCTACACCTTC.

CDR3 protein: CASMGGRGAPLHF. The CDR3 bases are TGTGCCAGCATGGGGGGGCGCGGGGCACCCCTCCACTTT. This chain connects TRBV2 to TRBJ1-6; possible D gene TRBD1, 6 bases. This CDR3 region has 13 residues. Germline V gene data show CDR1 as SNHLY and CDR2 as FYNNEI. Trimming took 7 bases from V and 11 from J, leaving 15 bases between them. Looking up the rest from reference TRBV2 and TRBJ1-6 gives the full variable domain: EPEVTQTPSHQVTQMGQEVILRCVPISNHLYFYWYRQILGQKVEFLVSFYNNEISEKSEIFDDQFSVERPDGSNFTLKIRSTKLEDSAMYFCASMGGRGAPLHFGNGTRLTVT.

The chain links TRBV11-2 to TRBJ2-5; 13 bases match TRBD2. Germline CDR1 is SGHAT and CDR2 is FQNNGV. V trimming: 1 base; J trimming: 6 bases; junction bases outside the gene matches: 2. The CDR3 runs to 15 residues. CDR3 amino acids: CASSLVGTSGKTQYF. The CDR3, as DNA: TGTGCCAGCAGCTTAGTCGGGACTAGCGGGAAGACCCAGTACTTC. The full variable domain, in which reference TRBV11-2 and TRBJ2-5 provide the parts outside the CDR3, is EAGVAQSPRYKIIEKRQSVAFWCNPISGHATLYWYQQILGQGPKLLIQFQNNGVVDDSQLPKDRFSAERLKGVDSTLKIQPAKLEDSAVYLCASSLVGTSGKTQYFGPGTRLLVL.

V usage is TRBV5-6 and J usage is TRBJ1-2; no clear D gene. This CDR3 region has 13 residues. V lost 5 bases, J lost 4 bases, and 12 bases lay in between. The germline gives CDR1 SGHDT, CDR2 YYEEEE. The CDR3 coding sequence is TGTGCCAGCAGGTCTCCTCCGGGCTATGGCTACACCTTC. Translating it yields CASRSPPGYGYTF.